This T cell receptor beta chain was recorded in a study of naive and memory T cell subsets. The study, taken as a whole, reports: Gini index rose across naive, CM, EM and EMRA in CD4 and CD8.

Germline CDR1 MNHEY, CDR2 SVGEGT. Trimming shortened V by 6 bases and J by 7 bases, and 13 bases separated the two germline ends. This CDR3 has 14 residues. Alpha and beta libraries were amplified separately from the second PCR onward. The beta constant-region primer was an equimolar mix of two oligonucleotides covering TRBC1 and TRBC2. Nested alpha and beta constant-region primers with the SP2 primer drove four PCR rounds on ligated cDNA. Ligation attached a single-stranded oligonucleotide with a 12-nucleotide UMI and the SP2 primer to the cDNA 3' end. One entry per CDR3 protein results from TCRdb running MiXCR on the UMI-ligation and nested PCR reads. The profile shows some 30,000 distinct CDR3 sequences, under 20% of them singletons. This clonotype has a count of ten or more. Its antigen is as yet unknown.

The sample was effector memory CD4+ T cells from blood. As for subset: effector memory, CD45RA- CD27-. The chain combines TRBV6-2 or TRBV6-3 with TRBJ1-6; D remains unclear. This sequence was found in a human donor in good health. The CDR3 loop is CASRPGRLNSPLHF. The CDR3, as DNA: TGTGCCAGCAGACCAGGACGGTTGAATTCACCCCTCCACTTT.